These 26 T cell receptor beta chains share one sample of origin, sequenced in a study of T cell responses to AZD1222 COVID-19 vaccine. The data were produced by immunoSEQ multiplex PCR, yet TCRdb's version contains in-frame clones alone and is incomplete. The table shows over 120,000 clones, with 93% occurring only once. The source material was peripheral blood, sampled after recovery from COVID-19. The receptor set was obtained from an adult who had recovered from COVID-19.

The chain carries TRBV29-1 and TRBJ2-3; no definite D call. The CDR3 spans 13 residues. Trimming stripped 4 bases from V and 6 bases from J, with 14 bases between. Germline CDR1 is SQVTM and CDR2 is ANQGSEA. Here the CDR3 DNA reads TGCAGCGTTGCTGCGGCAAGTTGGGATACGCAGTATTTT. It encodes CSVAAASWDTQYF.

The rearrangement links TRBV28 to TRBJ2-7; D is uncertain. V lost 0 bases to trimming and J lost 6 bases, with 6 bases between them. CDR3 size: 12 residues. CDR1 and CDR2 (germline): MDHEN, SYDVKM. CDR3 nucleotide sequence: TGTGCCAGCAGTTTATGGAGCTCCGAGCAGTACTTC. Its translation: CASSLWSSEQYF.

Note on this clone: The sample carries other DNA sequences with the same CDR3. The V call is TRBV7-9, the J call TRBJ2-5, with 10 bases lining up with TRBD1. This CDR3 spans 14 amino acids. Germline CDR1 reads SEHNR; CDR2 reads FQNEAQ (reference sequence). After removal of 6 bases from V and 4 bases from J, the junction contained 5 bases not matched to a gene. The CDR3 coding sequence is TGTGCCAGCAGTTTTGGACAGGGGGGAGAGACCCAGTACTTC. It translates to CASSFGQGGETQYF. The full variable domain, its missing parts supplied by reference TRBV7-9 and TRBJ2-5, is DTGVSQNPRHKITKRGQNVTFRCDPISEHNRLYWYRQTLGQGPEFLTYFQNEAQLEKSRLLSDRFSAERPKGSFSTLEIQRTEQGDSAMYLCASSFGQGGETQYFGPGTRLLVL.

This clone was recorded once. CDR3 residues: CASSLGLQGTEAFF. The CDR3, as DNA: TGTGCCAGCAGCTTAGGTCTCCAAGGGACTGAAGCTTTCTTT. The chain joins TRBV11-2 to TRBJ1-1; no reliable D call. The length of the CDR3 is 14 residues. Trimming left V 1 base short and J 5 bases short, with 11 bases between. Germline V CDR1 and CDR2: SGHAT, FQNNGV. Combining the CDR3 with reference TRBV11-2 and TRBJ1-1 gives the whole variable domain EAGVAQSPRYKIIEKRQSVAFWCNPISGHATLYWYQQILGQGPKLLIQFQNNGVVDDSQLPKDRFSAERLKGVDSTLKIQPAKLEDSAVYLCASSLGLQGTEAFFGQGTRLTVV.

This rearrangement joins TRBV6-1 to TRBJ2-7, with a weak D call TRBD2 (5 bases). Trimming shortened V by 3 bases and J by 2 bases, and 8 bases separated the two germline ends. CDR1 is MNHNS and CDR2 is SASEGT in the germline V gene. This CDR3 comprises 13 residues. This CDR3 is CASSEDFAYEQYF. For the CDR3, the DNA is TGTGCCAGCAGTGAGGACTTTGCCTACGAGCAGTACTTC.

The rearrangement links TRBV29-1 to TRBJ2-3; TRBD1 agrees at 9 bases. The V segment lost 7 bases and the J segment 4 bases; nucleotides outside the gene matches: 12. The CDR3 consists of 15 residues. CDR1 and CDR2 (germline): SQVTM, ANQGSEA. CDR3 nucleotides: TGCAGCGGGATGGGACAGGGCAGTTTCGCAGATACGCAGTATTTT. Amino acids: CSGMGQGSFADTQYF.

The chain employs TRBV9 and TRBJ2-3; D tentatively reads TRBD1 or TRBD2 (5 bases each). CDR3 length: 16 amino acids. Per the germline V gene, CDR1 is SGDLS and CDR2 is YYNGEE. Between the trimmed V and J ends, which lost 4 bases and 0 bases, there was a span of 15 bases. CDR3 bases: TGTGCCAGCAGCCAGAGGGGTCACTCTAGCACAGATACGCAGTATTTT. Protein sequence: CASSQRGHSSTDTQYF.

The gene calls are TRBV19 and TRBJ1-2, with D hard to call. The CDR3 consists of 12 residues. With 7 bases removed from V and 0 bases from J, the gap between germline ends came to 6 bases. CDR1 is LNHDA, CDR2 SQIVND, per germline (reference sequence). The CDR3 DNA reads as TGTGCCAGTAATGGAGCTAACTATGGCTACACCTTC. Translated: CASNGANYGYTF.

The V and J genes are TRBV29-1 and TRBJ1-2, with D unclear. The CDR3 totals 10 residues. Germline CDR1 reads SQVTM; CDR2 reads ANQGSEA. Between the trimmed V and J ends, which lost 3 bases and 8 bases, there was a span of 7 bases. CDR3 nucleotides: TGCAGCGTTGACCGAGGCGGCTACACCTTC. This codes for CSVDRGGYTF. Drawing the rest from reference TRBV29-1 and TRBJ1-2, the complete variable domain is SAVISQKPSRDICQRGTSLTIQCQVDSQVTMMFWYRQQPGQSLTLIATANQGSEATYESGFVIDKFPISRPNLTFSTLTVSNMSPEDSSIYLCSVDRGGYTFGSGTRLTVV.

V gene TRBV10-1 combines with J gene TRBJ2-5, with 12 bases matching TRBD2. This CDR3 has 17 amino acids. With V trimmed by 2 bases and J by 1 base, 5 bases remained unmatched. Germline CDR1 WNHNN, CDR2 SYGVQD (reference sequence). Here the CDR3 reads CASSEGLAGGGQETQYF. The CDR3 nucleotides are TGCGCCAGCAGTGAGGGTCTAGCGGGAGGGGGCCAAGAGACCCAGTACTTC.

This chain connects TRBV19 to TRBJ1-5, with 9 bases identical to TRBD1. The CDR3 consists of 15 residues. Germline V gene sequence: CDR1 LNHDA, CDR2 SQIVND (reference sequence). Trimming removed 10 bases from V and 0 bases from J; junction bases left unmatched: 7. The CDR3 DNA reads TGTGCCACCACACAGGGGGCGAGTAGCAATCAGCCCCAGCATTTT. Translation: CATTQGASSNQPQHF. Looking up the rest from reference TRBV19 and TRBJ1-5 gives the full variable domain: DGGITQSPKYLFRKEGQNVTLSCEQNLNHDAMYWYRQDPGQGLRLIYYSQIVNDFQKGDIAEGYSVSREKKESFPLTVTSAQKNPTAFYLCATTQGASSNQPQHFGDGTRLSIL.

This chain uses TRBV4-1 with TRBJ1-6; D is perhaps TRBD1 (6 bases). V lost 0 bases and J 7 bases, leaving 19 bases between the germline ends. The CDR3 runs 18 residues. Germline V gene data show CDR1 as MGHRA and CDR2 as YSYEKL. CDR3 in DNA: TGCGCCAGCAGCCAAGATTTGGCAGGGGTGACGGTGAATTCACCCCTCCACTTT. The encoded protein is CASSQDLAGVTVNSPLHF.

The chain joins TRBV30 to TRBJ1-2; the D is unclear. Trimming left V 5 bases short and J 2 bases short, with 9 bases between. Germline assignment: CDR1 GTSNPN and CDR2 SVGIG (reference sequence). The CDR3 has 12 residues. The CDR3 DNA follows: TGTGCCTGGGTGGGAGGGAACTATGGCTACACCTTC. This gives the protein CAWVGGNYGYTF. Full variable domain (outside the CDR3, taken from reference TRBV30 and TRBJ1-2): SQTIHQWPATLVQPVGSPLSLECTVEGTSNPNLYWYRQAAGRGLQLLFYSVGIGQISSEVPQNLSASRPQDRQFILSSKKLLLSDSGFYLCAWVGGNYGYTFGSGTRLTVV.

The chain recombines TRBV20-1 with TRBJ1-4; 7 bases match TRBD1. J lost 6 bases, V lost 3 bases, and 10 bases had no gene match. CDR3 length: 15 amino acids. Germline lookup yields CDR1 DFQATT and CDR2 SNEGSKA (reference sequence). CDR3 sequence reads: CSASEEGAIYEKLFF. CDR3 in DNA: TGCAGTGCTAGTGAGGAGGGGGCGATTTATGAAAAACTGTTTTTT.

The V and J genes are TRBV12-3 or TRBV12-4 and TRBJ1-1; no clear D gene. The ends were cut back, 8 bases at V and 1 base at J, with 8 bases in the middle. CDR3 size: 12 residues. The CDR3 is CASVGPNTEAFF. CDR3 nucleotides: TGTGCCAGCGTGGGCCCGAACACTGAAGCTTTCTTT.

This chain uses TRBV11-3 with TRBJ1-5, with D unclear. CDR1 and CDR2 (germline): SGHNT, YENEEA. This CDR3 spans 18 amino acids. V gave up 4 bases and J gave up 0 bases, with 19 bases separating them. CDR3 protein: CASSSRFGHSGSNQPQHF. In nucleotides, the CDR3 is TGTGCCAGCAGCTCGAGGTTTGGCCATTCGGGTAGCAATCAGCCCCAGCATTTT.

This sequence joins TRBV28 and TRBJ2-7; 9 nucleotides align to TRBD1. Germline V gives CDR1 MDHEN, CDR2 SYDVKM. The CDR3 is 15 residues long. Trimming removed 3 bases from V and 4 bases from J; junction bases left unmatched: 7. CDR3 DNA sequence: TGTGCCAGCAGTTTTTTAAGACAGGGGGGATACGAGCAGTACTTC. It yields the protein CASSFLRQGGYEQYF. The full variable domain, in which reference TRBV28 and TRBJ2-7 provide the parts outside the CDR3, is DVKVTQSSRYLVKRTGEKVFLECVQDMDHENMFWYRQDPGLGLRLIYFSYDVKMKEKGDIPEGYSVSREKKERFSLILESASTNQTSMYLCASSFLRQGGYEQYFGPGTRLTVT.

Only one count was recorded for this clone. The gene calls are TRBV19 and TRBJ2-7; maybe TRBD2 (5 bases). CDR1 is LNHDA and CDR2 is SQIVND in the germline V gene (reference sequence). The CDR3 sequence is 14 residues long. V lost 5 bases to trimming and J lost 1 base, with 12 bases between them. The CDR3 loop is CASSQPGISYEQYF. DNA for the CDR3: TGTGCCAGTAGTCAACCCGGGATTTCCTACGAGCAGTACTTC.

The chain links TRBV5-5 to TRBJ2-3; TRBD2 agrees at 9 bases. Per germline, CDR1 SGHKS and CDR2 YYEKEE (reference sequence). Unmatched junction bases numbered 10, after V lost 5 bases and J lost 0 bases. The length of the CDR3 is 17 residues. In nucleotides, the CDR3 is TGTGCCAGCAGTGCTTTAGCGGGAGCGATGAGCACAGATACGCAGTATTTT. Encoded protein: CASSALAGAMSTDTQYF.

The chain uses TRBV7-3 and TRBJ2-1, with 11 bases fitting TRBD2. The V and J ends lost 1 base and 5 bases, in that order; junction bases with no gene match: 7. This CDR3 spans 17 amino acids. From germline, CDR1 is SGHTA and CDR2 FQGTGA. CDR3 DNA: TGTGCCAGCAGCTTAAGGACTAGCGGGCTGTGGGACAATGAGCAGTTCTTC. It codes for CASSLRTSGLWDNEQFF.

This sequence joins TRBV4-1 and TRBJ1-3, with TRBD1 matching 7 bases. The CDR3 spans 17 residues. Germline loops: CDR1 MGHRA, CDR2 YSYEKL. V shed 0 bases and J 0 bases; nucleotides not matched to a gene: 5. CDR3 sequence: CASSQEWRGHSGNTIYF. CDR3 in DNA: TGCGCCAGCAGCCAAGAATGGAGGGGGCACTCTGGAAACACCATATATTTT.

This chain uses TRBV3-1 (or the pseudogene TRBV3-2) with TRBJ1-2; possible D gene TRBD1, 5 bases. The CDR3 has 12 residues. The V gene lost 10 bases and the J gene lost 2 bases, with 11 bases spanning the gap. Looked up from germline, CDR1 is LGHDT and CDR2 is YNNKEL (reference sequence). The CDR3 DNA is TGTGCCACCCGGGGCACCAACTATGGCTACACCTTC. Protein sequence: CATRGTNYGYTF.

V usage is TRBV5-1 and J usage is TRBJ2-1, with 11 bases aligning to TRBD2. This CDR3 contains 15 residues. V dropped 4 bases and J dropped 7; count of bases not matched to a gene: 7. CDR1 is SGHRS and CDR2 is YFSETQ in the germline V gene. The CDR3 reads CASSRTSGSGNEQFF. The CDR3 DNA reads as TGCGCCAGCAGCCGTACTAGCGGGAGCGGTAATGAGCAGTTCTTC.

The rearrangement links TRBV28 to TRBJ1-5; D unresolved. V was cut by 1 base and J by 4 bases, with 2 bases left in between. Per germline, CDR1 MDHEN and CDR2 SYDVKM. CDR3 length: 12 residues. CDR3 sequence: CASSLYNQPQHF. DNA of the CDR3: TGTGCCAGCAGTTTATATAATCAGCCCCAGCATTTT.

V usage is TRBV18 and J usage is TRBJ2-1; TRBD1 aligns across 9 bases. The V gene's germline CDR1 is KGHSH and CDR2 LQKENI. The J segment lost 8 bases and the V segment lost 0 bases, leaving 5 bases of the junction unmatched. The CDR3 consists of 15 residues. Written as DNA, the CDR3 is TGTGCCAGCTCACCACCAAACAGGGGGCGCGATGAGCAGTTCTTC. This encodes CASSPPNRGRDEQFF.

This chain links TRBV28 with TRBJ2-3, with TRBD1 matching over 7 bases. Germline V gene sequence: CDR1 MDHEN, CDR2 SYDVKM. The CDR3 has 15 amino acids. With 8 bases clipped from V and 2 bases from J, the junction kept 10 bases outside the gene matches. The CDR3 region is CASGEDRAHTDTQYF. The DNA for the CDR3 is TGTGCCAGCGGAGAAGACAGGGCGCACACAGATACGCAGTATTTT.